This T cell receptor beta chain was retrieved from a study of tumor and adjacent non-tumor tissue in lung cancer. Study-wide background: Histology: about a dozen adenocarcinoma, a couple of squamous cell carcinoma, 1 small cell lung cancer. Patients were aged roughly 30 to 76, 9 to 10 men and roughly five women, stage I to III.

About this clonotype itself: Just one base apart from a much larger clone, this may be a read error.

The template was RNA from unsorted bulk tissue. A modified ARM-PCR protocol with three rounds of nested PCR amplified TCRbeta. TCRdb re-derived calls from the multiplex PCR reads in MiXCR, one entry per CDR3 protein. The data show about 93,000 distinct CDR3 sequences, about 66% seen once. Germline assignment: CDR1 DFQATT and CDR2 SNEGSKA (reference sequence). This CDR3 comprises 13 residues. The gene calls are TRBV20-1 and TRBJ2-1; D is possibly TRBD1 (5 bases). Sequenced material: lung tumor tissue. This clonotype was sampled from a man aged 55 to 70 with non-small cell lung cancer. The CDR3: CSARRGAYNGQFF. The DNA of the CDR3 is TGCAGTGCTAGAAGGGGTGCCTACAATGGGCAGTTCTTC.